The present T cell receptor (beta chain) was sequenced within a study of blood T cell repertoires in COVID-19. Using immunoSEQ multiplex PCR, the repertoire was profiled, and TCRdb retains in-frame clones only, with some absent. This table holds under 300,000 clones, around 83% found once. This CDR3 comprises 14 residues. From germline, CDR1 is GTSNPN and CDR2 SVGIG (reference sequence). Trimming removed 3 bases from V and 8 bases from J, with 19 bases in between. The sequencing input was peripheral blood. The chain recombines TRBV30 with TRBJ1-1, with D possibly being TRBD1 (6 bases). This TCR was sampled from a woman aged 40 to 49 who had recovered from COVID-19. The CDR3 loop reads CAWRGLWNQGEAFF. The CDR3 bases are TGTGCCTGGAGAGGTCTGTGGAATCAGGGGGAAGCTTTCTTT.